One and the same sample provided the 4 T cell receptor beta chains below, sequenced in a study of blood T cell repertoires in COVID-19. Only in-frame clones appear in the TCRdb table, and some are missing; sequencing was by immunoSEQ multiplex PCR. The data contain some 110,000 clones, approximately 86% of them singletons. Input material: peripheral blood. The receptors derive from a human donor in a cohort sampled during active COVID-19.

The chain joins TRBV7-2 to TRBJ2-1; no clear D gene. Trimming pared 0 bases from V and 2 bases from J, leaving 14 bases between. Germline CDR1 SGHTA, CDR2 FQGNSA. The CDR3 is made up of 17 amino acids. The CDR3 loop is CASSLAATLFTYNEQFF. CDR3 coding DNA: TGTGCCAGCAGCTTAGCGGCCACCCTGTTCACCTACAATGAGCAGTTCTTC.

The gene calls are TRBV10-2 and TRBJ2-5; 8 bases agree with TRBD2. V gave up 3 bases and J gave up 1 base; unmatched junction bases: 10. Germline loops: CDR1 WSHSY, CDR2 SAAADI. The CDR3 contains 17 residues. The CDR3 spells CASSDWGLAGPQETQYF. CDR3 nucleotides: TGCGCCAGCAGTGATTGGGGGCTAGCGGGTCCCCAAGAGACCCAGTACTTC.

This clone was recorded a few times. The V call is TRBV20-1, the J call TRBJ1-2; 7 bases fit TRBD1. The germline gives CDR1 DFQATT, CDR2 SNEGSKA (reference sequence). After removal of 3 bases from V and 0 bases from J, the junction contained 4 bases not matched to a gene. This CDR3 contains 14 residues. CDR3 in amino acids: CSASLGTANYGYTF. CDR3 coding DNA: TGCAGTGCTAGTTTGGGGACAGCTAACTATGGCTACACCTTC.

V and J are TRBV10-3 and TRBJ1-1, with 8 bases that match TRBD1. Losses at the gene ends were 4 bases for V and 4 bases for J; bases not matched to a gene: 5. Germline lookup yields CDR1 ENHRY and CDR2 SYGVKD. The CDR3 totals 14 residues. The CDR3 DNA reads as TGTGCCATCAGTGGCGACAGGGGTGGCACTGAAGCTTTCTTT. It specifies CAISGDRGGTEAFF.